This T cell receptor beta chain comes out of a study of radiation and T cells in renal cell carcinoma. Regarding time point: blood 2 weeks post-SBRT. The treatment is: 15 Gy SBRT to primary tumor, nephrectomy 4 weeks later. Method: immunoSEQ multiplex PCR; TCRdb's copy keeps in-frame clones and lacks some. Found here are 100,000 to 150,000 clones, roughly 77% of them singletons; the top ten hold under 2.5%. V trimming: 8 bases; J trimming: 6 bases; junction bases outside the gene matches: 6. The germline V gene has CDR1 SEHNR and CDR2 FQNEAQ (reference sequence). This CDR3 comprises 13 residues. The chain is built from TRBV7-9 and TRBJ2-1; TRBD1 agrees at 8 bases. Source: blood, taken from a patient whose treatment included radiotherapy and nephrectomy. The sequence was obtained from an older woman with renal cell carcinoma. CDR3: CASLRDRPNEQFF. CDR3 in DNA: TGTGCCAGCCTCCGGGACAGGCCCAATGAGCAGTTCTTC.